Below are 23 T cell receptor beta chains sequenced from a single sample in a study of shared clonotypes between healthy human individuals. Only in-frame clones appear in the TCRdb table, and some are missing; sequencing was by immunoSEQ multiplex PCR. The sample shows approximately 1.4 million clones, 95% to 99% of them seen only once. The sequenced sample consisted of naive CD4+ T cells sorted from blood. The subset denotes: CD45RA+ positively selected. All receptors come from a man aged 30 to 39 in good health.

The chain has TRBV7-6 and TRBJ2-1, with no clear D. The V and J ends lost 1 base and 5 bases respectively, with 15 bases between them. Germline CDR1 is SGHVS and CDR2 is FNYEAQ. This CDR3 contains 16 residues. The CDR3 loop is CASSLVTGPGNNEQFF. The CDR3, as DNA: TGTGCCAGCAGCTTAGTTACCGGCCCTGGTAACAATGAGCAGTTCTTC.

This chain links TRBV5-1 with TRBJ1-5; D is ambiguous. This CDR3 is built from 15 residues. The V and J ends lost 0 bases and 6 bases respectively, with 13 bases between them. Germline assignment: CDR1 SGHRS and CDR2 YFSETQ. CDR3 in amino acids: CASSLDVSLGQPQHF. The CDR3 nucleotides are TGCGCCAGCAGCTTGGATGTAAGTCTTGGTCAGCCCCAGCATTTT.

The CDR3 DNA follows: TGTGCCAGCAGCTTCGGGACTAGCGGAGTAGGGGGGACCACAGATACGCAGTATTTT. Translation gives CASSFGTSGVGGTTDTQYF. This chain connects TRBV9 to TRBJ2-3, with TRBD2 identical over 11 bases. The J segment lost 2 bases and the V segment lost 4 bases, leaving 15 bases of the junction unmatched. Per germline, CDR1 SGDLS and CDR2 YYNGEE. This CDR3 is built from 19 residues.

This clone was counted once. The chain recombines TRBV29-1 with TRBJ2-1; the D is unclear. The V gene's germline CDR1 is SQVTM and CDR2 ANQGSEA. CDR3 length: 12 amino acids. Trimming stripped 4 bases from V and 10 bases from J, with 14 bases between. The chain's CDR3 is CSVGPRGGEQFF. The CDR3 DNA reads as TGCAGCGTTGGCCCAAGAGGCGGCGAGCAGTTCTTC.

This CDR3 is CASSPGQGTHEQYF. CDR3 bases: TGCGCCAGCAGCCCCGGACAGGGGACCCACGAGCAGTACTTC. V is TRBV5-1 and J is TRBJ2-7; TRBD1 aligns across 9 bases. With V trimmed by 4 bases and J by 5 bases, 7 bases remained unmatched. The germline CDR1 and CDR2 sequences are SGHRS and YFSETQ. The CDR3 is 14 amino acids.

This chain connects TRBV6-6 to TRBJ2-1; tentative D call: TRBD1 (5 bases). Trimming removed 0 bases at V and 9 bases at J, with 6 bases between. Germline CDR1 is MNHNY and CDR2 is SVGAGI (reference sequence). CDR3 size: 12 residues. The CDR3 protein is CASSYSQGEQFF. The DNA for the CDR3 is TGTGCCAGCAGTTACTCTCAGGGTGAGCAGTTCTTC.

The rearrangement uses TRBV9 and TRBJ1-1, with TRBD1 as a possible D gene (5 bases). The CDR3 has 14 residues. Trimming pared 4 bases from V and 1 base from J, leaving 11 bases between. Looked up from germline, CDR1 is SGDLS and CDR2 is YYNGEE. The CDR3 is CASSSGRGNTEAFF. The CDR3 DNA reads as TGTGCCAGCAGCTCGGGACGGGGGAACACTGAAGCTTTCTTT.

This chain uses TRBV6-6 with TRBJ2-7; 9 nucleotides line up with TRBD1. The CDR3 contains 14 residues. Trimming removed 6 bases from V and 2 bases from J; junction bases left unmatched: 5. From germline, CDR1 is MNHNY and CDR2 SVGAGI (reference sequence). CDR3 bases: TGTGCCAGCAGCTGGGGACAGGGTCCCTACGAGCAGTACTTC. Translation gives CASSWGQGPYEQYF.

V gene TRBV19 combines with J gene TRBJ1-5; D gene uncertain. This CDR3 contains 15 residues. V was shortened by 4 bases and J by 6 bases, with 16 bases between the two germline ends. Germline CDR1 is LNHDA and CDR2 is SQIVND (reference sequence). In nucleotides, the CDR3 is TGTGCCAGTAGTACCACTGCCCGGGCCCTTCAGCCCCAGCATTTT. Translating gives CASSTTARALQPQHF. Supplemented by reference TRBV19 and TRBJ1-5, the full variable domain reads DGGITQSPKYLFRKEGQNVTLSCEQNLNHDAMYWYRQDPGQGLRLIYYSQIVNDFQKGDIAEGYSVSREKKESFPLTVTSAQKNPTAFYLCASSTTARALQPQHFGDGTRLSIL.

This chain uses TRBV19 with TRBJ2-1, with D perhaps matching TRBD2 (5 bases). The V gene lost 0 bases and the J gene lost 0 bases, with 12 bases spanning the gap. The germline CDR1 and CDR2 sequences are LNHDA and SQIVND (reference sequence). The CDR3 contains 17 residues. This chain's CDR3 is CASSIEGARRSYNEQFF. CDR3 DNA sequence: TGTGCCAGTAGTATAGAGGGAGCACGTCGCTCCTACAATGAGCAGTTCTTC.

The CDR3 spells CASSSSWGEQYF. Written as DNA, the CDR3 is TGTGCCAGCAGCTCGTCTTGGGGAGAGCAGTACTTC. The rearrangement links TRBV7-3 to TRBJ2-7; D is unclear. Deletions cut 4 bases from V and 7 bases from J, with 11 bases between. The germline gives CDR1 SGHTA, CDR2 FQGTGA. This CDR3 has 12 amino acids.

This clone was counted once. The CDR3 DNA follows: TGTGCCAGCTCCCTGGGTGCGGACCCACTTTTAAGCGGGCAGTTCTTC. This codes for CASSLGADPLLSGQFF. This chain links TRBV18 with TRBJ2-1; D might be TRBD2 (5 bases). Between the trimmed V and J ends, which lost 6 bases and 12 bases, there was a span of 27 bases. CDR1 is KGHSH and CDR2 is LQKENI in the germline V gene. The CDR3 covers 16 residues.

The rearrangement joins TRBV15 to TRBJ1-1, with D unclear. CDR1 is LNHNV and CDR2 is YYDKDF in the germline V gene (reference sequence). The CDR3 contains 14 residues. Between the trimmed V and J ends, which lost 0 bases and 1 base, there was a span of 6 bases. CDR3 nucleotides: TGTGCCACCAGCAGAGATCGAACGAACACTGAAGCTTTCTTT. Protein sequence: CATSRDRTNTEAFF.

The genes are TRBV10-2 and TRBJ1-3; D not resolved. Germline lookup yields CDR1 WSHSY and CDR2 SAAADI. The CDR3 loop spans 16 amino acids. V lost 8 bases, J lost 0 bases, and 17 bases lay in between. This CDR3 is CASVELGPRSGNTIYF. The DNA for the CDR3 is TGCGCCAGCGTCGAACTTGGGCCCCGCTCTGGAAACACCATATATTTT.

The chain has TRBV29-1 and TRBJ2-1; TRBD1 aligns across 10 bases. CDR1 SQVTM and CDR2 ANQGSEA come from the germline V gene. The CDR3 has 13 amino acids. V gave up 7 bases and J gave up 2 bases; unmatched junction bases: 2. Here the CDR3 reads CSGGQGAYNEQFF. CDR3 nucleotide sequence: TGCAGCGGTGGACAGGGGGCCTACAATGAGCAGTTCTTC.

The rearrangement joins TRBV21-1 to TRBJ2-3. TRBV21-1 is shown as a pseudogene. The CDR3 is 16 amino acids. The CDR3 loop is CASSKVGKHPTDTQYF. In DNA form, the CDR3 reads TGTGCCAGCAGCAAAGTTGGGAAACATCCTACAGATACGCAGTATTTT.

CDR3 bases: TGTGCCAGTAGTAGGTCGGGCCTGCCCCAGCATTTT. This sequence encodes CASSRSGLPQHF. The J gene is TRBJ1-5, the V gene TRBV19; D unclear. Germline V lookup: CDR1 LNHDA, CDR2 SQIVND (reference sequence). CDR3 length: 12 amino acids. Deletions cut 4 bases from V and 9 bases from J, with 10 bases between.

The chain couples TRBV6-1 to TRBJ2-3; 8 bases fit TRBD2. In germline, CDR1 is MNHNS, CDR2 SASEGT. Germline trimming cut 2 bases from V and 3 bases from J; bases unmatched to any gene: 7. The CDR3 consists of 16 residues. The CDR3 nucleotides are TGTGCCAGCAGTGAAAAGAGCGGGAGAAGGACAGATACGCAGTATTTT. Its translation: CASSEKSGRRTDTQYF.

The chain has TRBV5-1 and TRBJ2-7; a weak D match, TRBD1 (5 bases). The germline V gene encodes CDR1 SGHRS and CDR2 YFSETQ. The CDR3 covers 14 residues. V was pared by 0 bases and J by 3 bases, with 10 bases between. The CDR3 coding sequence is TGCGCCAGCAGCTTGGATCAGGGAAACTACGAGCAGTACTTC. Protein sequence: CASSLDQGNYEQYF.

V usage is TRBV18 and J usage is TRBJ2-1; 10 bases line up with TRBD2. V lost 2 bases to trimming and J lost 4 bases; unmatched junction nucleotides: 5. The germline gives CDR1 KGHSH, CDR2 LQKENI. CDR3 length: 16 amino acids. Written as DNA, the CDR3 is TGTGCCAGCTCACCAATAGCGGGAGGTGGATACAATGAGCAGTTCTTC. This gives the protein CASSPIAGGGYNEQFF.

V is TRBV5-4 and J is TRBJ2-3; 7 nucleotides align to TRBD2. Looked up from germline, CDR1 is SGHNT and CDR2 is YYREEE (reference sequence). V trimming: 5 bases; J trimming: 2 bases; junction bases outside the gene matches: 8. The CDR3 consists of 15 residues. CDR3 residues: CASSLTSRPTDTQYF. The CDR3, as DNA: TGTGCCAGCAGTCTGACTAGCCGACCCACAGATACGCAGTATTTT.

The rearrangement links TRBV6-6 to TRBJ2-3; no definite D call. CDR3 length: 15 amino acids. Trimming stripped 4 bases from V and 2 bases from J, with 13 bases between. The germline V gene has CDR1 MNHNY and CDR2 SVGAGI (reference sequence). The CDR3 here is CASSFGDWATDTQYF. The CDR3 nucleotides are TGTGCCAGCAGTTTTGGAGATTGGGCCACAGATACGCAGTATTTT.

The count of this clone is one. J is TRBJ2-2 and V is TRBV7-6; a possible D gene is TRBD1 (5 bases). The V and J ends lost 3 bases and 7 bases respectively, with 15 bases between them. The length of the CDR3 is 15 residues. The V gene's germline CDR1 is SGHVS and CDR2 FNYEAQ. The CDR3 region has the DNA TGTGCCAGCAGCTTGTCCTCAGGGATCATCGGGGAGCTGTTTTTT. It translates to CASSLSSGIIGELFF.